The next 25 T cell receptor beta chains were all read from a single sample in a study of blood T cell repertoires in COVID-19. Measured with immunoSEQ multiplex PCR; TCRdb has only the in-frame clones, and not every one. Of over 120,000 clones in the sample, just under 85% were seen once. Sequencing used peripheral blood. These receptors were taken from a woman aged 80 or over with acute or convalescent COVID-19.

The rearrangement links TRBV5-4 to TRBJ2-5; D is unresolved. The CDR3 is 12 amino acids. Germline V gene data show CDR1 as SGHNT and CDR2 as YYREEE (reference sequence). V shed 0 bases and J shed 5 bases, with 5 bases lying between them. The CDR3 protein is CASSLGRETQYF. Here the CDR3 DNA reads TGTGCCAGCAGCTTGGGGCGGGAGACCCAGTACTTC.

This chain uses TRBV5-6 with TRBJ1-1, with TRBD1 matching over 7 bases. The junction had 7 bases not matched to a gene; V was cut back by 4 bases and J by 1 base. This CDR3 has 15 residues. Germline V lookup: CDR1 SGHDT, CDR2 YYEEEE. The CDR3 bases are TGTGCCAGCAGCCTTTACAGGGGTCCGAACACTGAAGCTTTCTTT. It is translated as CASSLYRGPNTEAFF. The full variable domain, in which reference TRBV5-6 and TRBJ1-1 provide the parts outside the CDR3, is DAGVTQSPTHLIKTRGQQVTLRCSPKSGHDTVSWYQQALGQGPQFIFQYYEEEERQRGNFPDRFSGHQFPNYSSELNVNALLLGDSALYLCASSLYRGPNTEAFFGQGTRLTVV.

This sequence joins TRBV7-9 and TRBJ2-7; no definite D call. The V gene lost 2 bases and the J gene lost 4 bases, with 9 bases spanning the gap. CDR1 SEHNR and CDR2 FQNEAQ come from the germline V gene (reference sequence). The CDR3 totals 13 residues. The CDR3 here is CASSLRRSYEQYF. Written as DNA, the CDR3 is TGTGCCAGCAGCTTAAGGAGAAGTTACGAGCAGTACTTC.

This clone was seen a single time. This chain uses TRBV12-5 with TRBJ1-5; 10 bases agree with TRBD1. Unmatched junction bases numbered 3, after V lost 6 bases and J lost 4 bases. This CDR3 is 14 amino acids long. Per germline, CDR1 LGHNT and CDR2 FRNRAP. In nucleotides, the CDR3 is TGTGCTAGTGGCCGGGACAGGGGTAATCAGCCCCAGCATTTT. This codes for CASGRDRGNQPQHF. The full variable domain, rest sourced from reference TRBV12-5 and TRBJ1-5, is DARVTQTPRHKVTEMGQEVTMRCQPILGHNTVFWYRQTMMQGLELLAYFRNRAPLDDSGMPKDRFSAEMPDATLATLKIQPSEPRDSAVYFCASGRDRGNQPQHFGDGTRLSIL.

The chain uses TRBV28 and TRBJ2-2, with 16 bases matching TRBD2. V lost 6 bases, J lost 6 bases, and 10 bases stayed unmatched. Germline loops: CDR1 MDHEN, CDR2 SYDVKM. The CDR3 extends over 18 amino acids. CDR3 loop: CASSGTSGGAGRAGELFF. For the CDR3, the DNA is TGTGCCAGCAGCGGGACTAGCGGGGGGGCCGGGAGAGCCGGGGAGCTGTTTTTT.

Only one count was recorded for this clone. V is TRBV19 and J is TRBJ1-2, with D maybe TRBD1 (6 bases). The V end lost 0 bases, the J end lost 3 bases, and 8 bases lay between the germline ends. This CDR3 spans 14 amino acids. CDR1 and CDR2 from the germline V gene are LNHDA and SQIVND (reference sequence). The CDR3 reads CASSIDPGDYGYTF. The CDR3 DNA is TGTGCCAGTAGTATAGATCCAGGGGACTATGGCTACACCTTC.

The V call is TRBV10-1, the J call TRBJ1-5, with 7 bases aligning to TRBD1. Germline trimming cut 4 bases from V and 5 bases from J; bases unmatched to any gene: 14. The CDR3 is 17 amino acids. The germline CDR1 and CDR2 sequences are WNHNN and SYGVQD (reference sequence). The CDR3 here is CASSAKEQGIWDQPQHF. The CDR3 coding sequence is TGCGCCAGCAGTGCCAAAGAACAGGGGATTTGGGATCAGCCCCAGCATTTT.

The chain carries TRBV4-2 and TRBJ2-7; weak D call: TRBD2 (5 bases). V was pared by 0 bases and J by 6 bases, with 15 bases between. Germline V CDR1 and CDR2: LGHNA, YNFKEQ. This CDR3 has 15 residues. The CDR3 sequence is CASSQDWVSGSEQYF. In nucleotides, the CDR3 is TGTGCCAGCAGCCAAGATTGGGTGTCGGGGAGCGAGCAGTACTTC.

V gene TRBV5-1 combines with J gene TRBJ1-6, with 11 bases matching TRBD1. This CDR3 is built from 16 residues. Germline CDR1 and CDR2: SGHRS and YFSETQ. Trimming took 3 bases from V and 4 from J; bases not matched to a gene: 3. Written as DNA, the CDR3 is TGCGCCAGCAGCTGGGGACAGGGGGATTATAATTCACCCCTCCACTTT. It specifies CASSWGQGDYNSPLHF.

This rearrangement joins TRBV6-6 to TRBJ1-6; 10 nucleotides line up with TRBD1. The V gene end was trimmed by 7 bases and the J gene end by 8 bases; junction bases not matched to a gene: 5. The CDR3 length is 14 residues. Germline values: CDR1 MNHNY, CDR2 SVGAGI (reference sequence). CDR3 sequence: CASTADRGHSPLHF. DNA of the CDR3: TGTGCCAGCACCGCCGACAGGGGGCATTCACCCCTCCACTTT.

The chain has TRBV2 and TRBJ1-5; TRBD1 matches 8 bases. J was trimmed by 3 bases and V by 7 bases; bases with no gene match: 11. The length of the CDR3 is 16 residues. Germline lookup yields CDR1 SNHLY and CDR2 FYNNEI. CDR3 region: CASTEGAGGYNQPQHF. For the CDR3, the DNA is TGTGCCAGCACCGAAGGGGCAGGGGGCTACAATCAGCCCCAGCATTTT.

A few counts support this clone. This sequence joins TRBV19 and TRBJ1-2; no firm D call. V lost 4 bases and J 3 bases, leaving 18 bases between the germline ends. The CDR3 totals 16 residues. The V gene's germline CDR1 is LNHDA and CDR2 SQIVND (reference sequence). The CDR3 DNA follows: TGTGCCAGTAGTACCCCGTATGCGTCGCTTGACTATGGCTACACCTTC. Translating it yields CASSTPYASLDYGYTF.

This clone occurred once. The V and J genes are TRBV7-9 and TRBJ1-2; maybe TRBD1 (6 bases). With 5 bases removed from V and 2 bases from J, the gap between germline ends came to 15 bases. The germline CDR1 and CDR2 sequences are SEHNR and FQNEAQ (reference sequence). The CDR3 length is 15 residues. The CDR3 coding sequence is TGTGCCAGCAGCACGACAGGACTGGAGAACTATGGCTACACCTTC. It yields the protein CASSTTGLENYGYTF.

This rearrangement joins TRBV13 to TRBJ2-2, with 8 nucleotides matching TRBD1. The CDR3 spans 14 residues. V shed 6 bases, J shed 3 bases, and the junction held 3 bases outside the gene matches. Germline CDR1 reads PRHDT; CDR2 reads FYEKMQ (reference sequence). The CDR3: CASRQTGDTGELFF. Here the CDR3 DNA reads TGTGCCAGCAGACAGACAGGGGACACCGGGGAGCTGTTTTTT. Combining the CDR3 with reference TRBV13 and TRBJ2-2 gives the whole variable domain AAGVIQSPRHLIKEKRETATLKCYPIPRHDTVYWYQQGPGQDPQFLISFYEKMQSDKGSIPDRFSAQQFSDYHSELNMSSLELGDSALYFCASRQTGDTGELFFGEGSRLTVL.

The gene calls are TRBV9 and TRBJ2-2; a possible D gene is TRBD2 (5 bases). The germline V and J ends were trimmed by 4 bases and 5 bases, with 12 bases remaining between them. The CDR3 extends over 14 amino acids. CDR1 and CDR2 from the germline V gene are SGDLS and YYNGEE. Here the CDR3 DNA reads TGTGCCAGCAGCTCCCAAAGCGGTACCGGGGAGCTGTTTTTT. This translates into CASSSQSGTGELFF. The full variable domain, its missing parts supplied by reference TRBV9 and TRBJ2-2, is DSGVTQTPKHLITATGQRVTLRCSPRSGDLSVYWYQQSLDQGLQFLIQYYNGEERAKGNILERFSAQQFPDLHSELNLSSLELGDSALYFCASSSQSGTGELFFGEGSRLTVL.

The J gene is TRBJ1-5, the V gene TRBV3-1 (or the pseudogene TRBV3-2); no firm D call. Germline V gene sequence: CDR1 LGHDT, CDR2 YNNKEL (reference sequence). V was pared by 8 bases and J by 0 bases, with 14 bases between. The CDR3 covers 15 residues. The CDR3 here is CASSRSSYSNQPQHF. The CDR3 DNA is TGTGCCAGCTCCCGGTCTTCTTATAGCAATCAGCCCCAGCATTTT.

This clone was seen a single time. The chain recombines TRBV5-1 with TRBJ2-7; the D gene is possibly TRBD2 (5 bases). The CDR3 sequence is 14 residues long. Germline values: CDR1 SGHRS, CDR2 YFSETQ. V dropped 0 bases and J dropped 0 bases, with 7 bases sitting between them. CDR3 loop: CASSLGDYSYEQYF. The CDR3 region has the DNA TGCGCCAGCAGCTTGGGCGACTACTCCTACGAGCAGTACTTC.

The chain recombines TRBV5-6 with TRBJ1-4, with TRBD1 identical over 7 bases. This CDR3 has 16 amino acids. Germline V lookup: CDR1 SGHDT, CDR2 YYEEEE. The ends lost 2 bases at V and 0 bases at J; junction bases unmatched: 4. Here the CDR3 reads CASSFGTGATNEKLFF. CDR3 DNA sequence: TGTGCCAGCAGCTTCGGAACAGGGGCAACTAATGAAAAACTGTTTTTT.

As concerns this clone: At one boundary the junction diverges from the germline segment, which might be a read error. CDR3 region: CASSSPGQGGFF. CDR3 nucleotides: TGTGCCAGCAGTTCTCCGGGACAGGGGGGTTTTTTT. The chain is built from TRBV5-4 and TRBJ1-1, with 11 bases fitting TRBD1. The CDR3 covers 12 residues. From germline, CDR1 is SGHNT and CDR2 YYREEE (reference sequence). The full variable domain, completed using reference TRBV5-4 and TRBJ1-1, is ETGVTQSPTHLIKTRGQQVTLRCSSQSGHNTVSWYQQALGQGPQFIFQYYREEENGRGNFPPRFSGLQFPNYSSELNVNALELDDSALYLCASSSPGQGGFFGQGTRLTVV.

The genes are TRBV23-1 and TRBJ1-1; D possibly corresponds to TRBD1 (6 bases). TRBV23-1 is recorded as an ORF, its role being uncertain. Trimming took 2 bases from V and 6 from J, leaving 16 bases between them. CDR3 size: 15 residues. CDR3 nucleotides: TGCGCCAGCAGTCAAAGGGGGACCCGAGGGGCTGAAGCTTTCTTT. Translated: CASSQRGTRGAEAFF.

V and J are TRBV10-3 and TRBJ1-2, with 7 nucleotides matching TRBD1. Germline CDR1 and CDR2: ENHRY and SYGVKD. The CDR3 loop spans 15 amino acids. The V gene end was trimmed by 0 bases and the J gene end by 4 bases; junction bases not matched to a gene: 5. DNA for the CDR3: TGTGCCATCAGTGAGTCGGGACAGAAACTCTATGGCTACACCTTC. Its translation: CAISESGQKLYGYTF.

The chain has TRBV12-3 or TRBV12-4 and TRBJ1-2; D possibly corresponds to TRBD1 (6 bases). The CDR3 spans 13 residues. The V end lost 5 bases, the J end lost 1 base, and 8 bases lay between the germline ends. The CDR3 DNA is TGTGCCAGCAGTCCGGACAGTAACTATGGCTACACCTTC. Translation gives CASSPDSNYGYTF.

This chain uses TRBV5-6 with TRBJ2-2; D is undetermined. With 0 bases removed from V and 0 bases from J, the gap between germline ends came to 12 bases. Germline V lookup: CDR1 SGHDT, CDR2 YYEEEE. CDR3 length: 17 residues. The chain's CDR3 is CASSLERRRSNTGELFF. The CDR3, as DNA: TGTGCCAGCAGCTTGGAAAGGAGACGTTCGAACACCGGGGAGCTGTTTTTT.

This chain links TRBV5-5 with TRBJ2-7; TRBD2 matches 7 bases. Per germline, CDR1 SGHKS and CDR2 YYEKEE (reference sequence). This CDR3 spans 16 amino acids. V gave up 6 bases and J gave up 6 bases; unmatched junction bases: 18. CDR3 in amino acids: CASTPSLDRLATEQYF. Here the CDR3 DNA reads TGTGCCAGCACCCCCTCACTAGATAGACTAGCTACCGAGCAGTACTTC.

The genes are TRBV6-2 or TRBV6-3 and TRBJ2-7, with 10 positions matching TRBD2. The CDR3 length is 16 residues. Per the germline V gene, CDR1 is MNHEY and CDR2 is SVGEGT. J lost 5 bases, V lost 0 bases, and 7 bases had no gene match. DNA of the CDR3: TGTGCCAGCAGTTACTCCCGCCAGCGGGGGGGAAACGAGCAGTACTTC. It translates to CASSYSRQRGGNEQYF.